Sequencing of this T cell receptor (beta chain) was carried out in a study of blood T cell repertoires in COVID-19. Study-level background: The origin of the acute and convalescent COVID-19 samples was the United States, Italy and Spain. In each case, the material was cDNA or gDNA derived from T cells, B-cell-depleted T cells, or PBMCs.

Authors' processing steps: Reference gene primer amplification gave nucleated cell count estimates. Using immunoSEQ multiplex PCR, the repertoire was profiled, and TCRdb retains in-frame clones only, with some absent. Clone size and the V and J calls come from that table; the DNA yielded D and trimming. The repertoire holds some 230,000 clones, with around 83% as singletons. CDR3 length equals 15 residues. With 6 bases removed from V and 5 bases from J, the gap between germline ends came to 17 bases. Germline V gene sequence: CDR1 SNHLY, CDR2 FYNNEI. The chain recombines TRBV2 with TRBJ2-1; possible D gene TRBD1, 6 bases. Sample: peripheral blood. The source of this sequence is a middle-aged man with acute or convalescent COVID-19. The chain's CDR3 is CASRIGRQGNNEQFF. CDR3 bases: TGTGCCAGCAGAATAGGTCGGCAGGGGAACAATGAGCAGTTCTTC.